A single sample is the source of the 28 T cell receptor beta chains below, sequenced in a study of Ad26.COV2.S vaccination and SARS-CoV-2 variants. Clones were sequenced by immunoSEQ multiplex PCR, and TCRdb holds only the in-frame ones, with some missing. The sample lists more than 300,000 clones, about nine tenths occurring once. Described treatment: roughly 18 received Ad26.COV2.S at low or high dose, single or two shots; five or six received placebo; per-sample allocation not given. Specimen acquisition occurred on day 63 following the initial vaccine or placebo injection. The sample here was peripheral blood, taken in a trial of Ad26.COV2.S vaccine versus placebo. Receptors were obtained from a person between 18 and 59 years old who received the Ad26.COV2.S COVID-19 vaccine or a placebo.

The rearrangement links TRBV14 to TRBJ2-1; 7 bases agree with TRBD2. V lost 0 bases, J lost 7 bases, and 9 bases stayed unmatched. The CDR3 spans 16 residues. Germline V CDR1 and CDR2: SGHDN, FVKESK. CDR3 DNA: TGTGCCAGCAGCCAAGATCTTGGGGCGGGAGTGAATGAGCAGTTCTTC. This gives the protein CASSQDLGAGVNEQFF.

The rearrangement links TRBV20-1 to TRBJ1-5; D gene ambiguous. The germline CDR1 and CDR2 sequences are DFQATT and SNEGSKA (reference sequence). V was cut by 3 bases and J by 0 bases, with 12 bases left in between. The length of the CDR3 is 15 residues. The CDR3: CSASWTEHSNQPQHF. CDR3 bases: TGCAGTGCTAGTTGGACGGAGCATAGCAATCAGCCCCAGCATTTT.

The V call is TRBV9, the J call TRBJ2-2, with TRBD1 matching 7 bases. The CDR3 sequence is 14 residues long. Germline V lookup: CDR1 SGDLS, CDR2 YYNGEE. Trimming at V came to 4 bases and at J to 8 bases, leaving 8 bases not matched to a gene. CDR3 residues: CASSTRQGLGELFF. The CDR3 nucleotides are TGTGCCAGCAGCACCCGACAGGGTCTTGGGGAGCTGTTTTTT.

This chain links TRBV7-9 with TRBJ2-7, with D possibly TRBD1 on 5 matching bases. V gave up 5 bases and J gave up 3 bases, with 20 bases separating them. Germline-derived CDR1 and CDR2 are SEHNR and FQNEAQ (reference sequence). This CDR3 spans 16 amino acids. CDR3 DNA sequence: TGTGCCAGCAGCGCGCGTGCGGCAGGGAAACTCTACGAGCAGTACTTC. Encoded protein: CASSARAAGKLYEQYF. The full variable domain, its missing parts supplied by reference TRBV7-9 and TRBJ2-7, is DTGVSQNPRHKITKRGQNVTFRCDPISEHNRLYWYRQTLGQGPEFLTYFQNEAQLEKSRLLSDRFSAERPKGSFSTLEIQRTEQGDSAMYLCASSARAAGKLYEQYFGPGTRLTVT.

The chain recombines TRBV18 with TRBJ1-1; D is perhaps TRBD1 (6 bases). Germline V gives CDR1 KGHSH, CDR2 LQKENI. The CDR3 is made up of 17 amino acids. V lost 0 bases, J lost 0 bases, and 14 bases lay in between. CDR3 residues: CASSPPSRGIMNTEAFF. For the CDR3, the DNA is TGTGCCAGCTCACCACCTTCTAGGGGGATAATGAACACTGAAGCTTTCTTT.

The J gene is TRBJ2-2, the V gene TRBV3-1 (or the pseudogene TRBV3-2); D is ambiguous. Between the trimmed V and J ends, which lost 6 bases and 8 bases, there was a span of 10 bases. Germline-derived CDR1 and CDR2 are LGHDT and YNNKEL (reference sequence). The CDR3 totals 12 residues. The CDR3 spells CASSSVGGELFF. The CDR3 DNA reads TGTGCCAGCAGTTCGGTGGGGGGGGAGCTGTTTTTT.

The genes are TRBV18 and TRBJ1-5, with TRBD1 identical over 8 bases. CDR3 length: 13 amino acids. V shed 4 bases, J shed 7 bases, and the junction held 3 bases outside the gene matches. CDR1 and CDR2 from the germline V gene are KGHSH and LQKENI. This CDR3 reads CASSQDRDQPQHF. Written as DNA, the CDR3 is TGTGCCAGCTCACAGGACAGGGACCAGCCCCAGCATTTT.

The J gene is TRBJ2-1, the V gene TRBV28; TRBD2 matches at 9 bases. CDR1 is MDHEN, CDR2 SYDVKM, per germline. The CDR3 sequence is 14 residues long. J gave up 6 bases and V 4 bases, and 4 bases lay outside the gene matches. DNA of the CDR3: TGTGCCAGCAGTTCAGCGGGAGGCATCAATGAGCAGTTCTTC. This sequence encodes CASSSAGGINEQFF.

The V call is TRBV28, the J call TRBJ2-4; D is possibly TRBD1 or TRBD2 (6 bases each). CDR1 is MDHEN and CDR2 is SYDVKM in the germline V gene. Between the trimmed V and J ends, which lost 5 bases and 0 bases, there was a span of 11 bases. This CDR3 has 15 residues. DNA for the CDR3: TGTGCCAGCAGTGGAGGAGGGGGAGCCAAAAACATTCAGTACTTC. It is translated as CASSGGGGAKNIQYF.

This chain uses TRBV18 with TRBJ1-3; 9 bases fit TRBD1. The CDR3 runs to 18 residues. Germline V CDR1 and CDR2: KGHSH, LQKENI. With V trimmed by 0 bases and J by 0 bases, 6 bases remained unmatched. CDR3 DNA: TGTGCCAGCTCACCACCGAATGGACAGGGGTTCTCTGGAAACACCATATATTTT. The encoded protein is CASSPPNGQGFSGNTIYF.

This chain joins TRBV7-3 and TRBJ2-1; 13 positions match TRBD2. The CDR3 has 16 residues. The ends lost 5 bases at V and 6 bases at J; junction bases unmatched: 7. Germline CDR1 is SGHTA and CDR2 is FQGTGA. The CDR3 loop is CASSPRTSGSVNEQFF. CDR3 coding DNA: TGTGCCAGCAGCCCGAGGACTAGCGGGAGCGTCAATGAGCAGTTCTTC. The variable domain in full, completed from reference TRBV7-3 and TRBJ2-1, reads GAGVSQTPSNKVTEKGKYVELRCDPISGHTALYWYRQSLGQGPEFLIYFQGTGAADDSGLPNDRFFAVRPEGSVSTLKIQRTERGDSAVYLCASSPRTSGSVNEQFFGPGTRLTVL.

The chain joins TRBV27 to TRBJ2-3; TRBD2 is a possible D gene (7 bases). The CDR3 is 19 amino acids. The V end was cut by 0 bases, the J end by 1 base, with 20 bases between. Germline assignment: CDR1 MNHEY and CDR2 SMNVEV (reference sequence). CDR3 sequence (DNA): TGTGCCAGCAGTTTATCGGGGGGCGGGGGAACAGCCCGCACAGATACGCAGTATTTT. Protein sequence: CASSLSGGGGTARTDTQYF.

This chain connects TRBV11-2 to TRBJ2-3; 9 bases line up with TRBD2. V lost 3 bases and J lost 4; bases outside the gene matches: 14. CDR3 length: 18 amino acids. The germline V gene has CDR1 SGHAT and CDR2 FQNNGV. The CDR3 bases are TGTGCCAGCAGCTTGATGTTATTAGCGGGGGCCGGCGCAGATACGCAGTATTTT. Encoded protein: CASSLMLLAGAGADTQYF. Full variable domain (missing parts from reference TRBV11-2 and TRBJ2-3): EAGVAQSPRYKIIEKRQSVAFWCNPISGHATLYWYQQILGQGPKLLIQFQNNGVVDDSQLPKDRFSAERLKGVDSTLKIQPAKLEDSAVYLCASSLMLLAGAGADTQYFGPGTRLTVL.

The chain joins TRBV25-1 to TRBJ2-1; D might be TRBD2 (6 bases). CDR3 length equals 16 residues. V dropped 4 bases and J dropped 3 bases, with 16 bases sitting between them. Germline V gives CDR1 MGHDK, CDR2 SYGVNS. CDR3 in DNA: TGTGCCAGCAGTGCCACGCGGGGCTGGTACTACAATGAGCAGTTCTTC. It encodes CASSATRGWYYNEQFF. Based on the CDR3 plus reference TRBV25-1 and TRBJ2-1, the full variable domain is EADIYQTPRYLVIGTGKKITLECSQTMGHDKMYWYQQDPGMELHLIHYSYGVNSTEKGDLSSESTVSRIRTEHFPLTLESARPSHTSQYLCASSATRGWYYNEQFFGPGTRLTVL.

J is TRBJ1-4 and V is TRBV6-2 or TRBV6-3, with TRBD1 matching 8 bases. V was pared by 6 bases and J by 5 bases, with 8 bases of the junction left unmatched. The length of the CDR3 is 15 residues. Germline V CDR1 and CDR2: MNHEY, SVGEGT. The CDR3 protein is CASSLGTGGNEKLFF. Written as DNA, the CDR3 is TGTGCCAGCAGCCTGGGGACAGGTGGCAATGAAAAACTGTTTTTT.

V is TRBV12-3 or TRBV12-4 and J is TRBJ2-1; D remains ambiguous. V lost 3 bases and J lost 7, with 4 bases in between. CDR3 length equals 11 residues. The CDR3 DNA reads TGTGCCAGCAGTTTCAGTAATGAGCAGTTCTTC. Translation gives CASSFSNEQFF.

V is TRBV5-5 and J is TRBJ1-1; possible D gene TRBD1, 6 bases. V lost 2 bases and J lost 4, with 15 bases in between. This CDR3 region has 15 residues. Germline V gene lookup returns CDR1 SGHKS and CDR2 YYEKEE (reference sequence). The CDR3 DNA reads as TGTGCCAGCAGCTTAGGGGGGGCGGAGGGCACTGAAGCTTTCTTT. Translating it yields CASSLGGAEGTEAFF.

This clone has only a few counts. V is TRBV5-4 and J is TRBJ2-5, with unresolved D. This CDR3 has 14 amino acids. V was clipped by 0 bases and J by 2 bases, with 8 bases between them. Germline CDR1 is SGHNT and CDR2 is YYREEE (reference sequence). CDR3: CASSLGSSQETQYF. Written as DNA, the CDR3 is TGTGCCAGCAGCTTGGGGTCATCGCAAGAGACCCAGTACTTC.

The V call is TRBV7-7, the J call TRBJ2-7; D perhaps matches TRBD2 (6 bases). The CDR3 contains 15 residues. Trimming took off 5 bases at V and 3 bases at J, with 17 bases between the two ends. From germline, CDR1 is SSHAT and CDR2 FNYEAQ (reference sequence). The CDR3 loop reads CASSLGVAENYEQYF. DNA of the CDR3: TGTGCCAGCAGCCTAGGAGTAGCGGAGAACTACGAGCAGTACTTC. Full variable domain (missing parts from reference TRBV7-7 and TRBJ2-7): GAGVSQSPRYKVTKRGQDVTLRCDPISSHATLYWYQQALGQGPEFLTYFNYEAQPDKSGLPSDRFSAERPEGSISTLTIQRTEQRDSAMYRCASSLGVAENYEQYFGPGTRLTVT.

The chain employs TRBV4-1 and TRBJ2-6; TRBD1 aligns across 7 bases. Germline loops: CDR1 MGHRA, CDR2 YSYEKL. CDR3 length equals 16 residues. V lost 4 bases to trimming and J lost 4 bases; unmatched junction nucleotides: 7. CDR3 loop: CASSPQTGTGANVLTF. In nucleotides, the CDR3 is TGCGCCAGCAGCCCCCAGACAGGGACCGGGGCCAACGTCCTGACTTTC.

The chain joins TRBV5-8 to TRBJ2-2; D not resolved. This CDR3 has 11 residues. Trimming pared 8 bases from V and 9 bases from J, leaving 11 bases between. CDR1 and CDR2 (germline): SGHTS, YDEGEE. For the CDR3, the DNA is TGTGCCAGAGATTCGGTCCGGGAGCTGTTTTTT. Its translation is CARDSVRELFF.

The V and J genes are TRBV3-1 (or the pseudogene TRBV3-2) and TRBJ1-4; maybe TRBD1 (5 bases). In germline, CDR1 is LGHDT, CDR2 YNNKEL (reference sequence). The CDR3 runs to 16 residues. V gave up 4 bases and J gave up 5 bases, with 17 bases separating them. The CDR3 coding sequence is TGTGCCAGCAGCCCGCGATTAGGACAAGGGAATGAAAAACTGTTTTTT. This codes for CASSPRLGQGNEKLFF.

The V and J genes are TRBV6-1 and TRBJ2-1; the match to TRBD2 covers 8 bases. V was clipped by 0 bases and J by 4 bases; unmatched bases: 11. Germline V gene lookup returns CDR1 MNHNS and CDR2 SASEGT. The CDR3 consists of 18 residues. CDR3 residues: CASSEAFSGGPGYNEQFF. The CDR3 bases are TGTGCCAGCAGTGAAGCGTTCTCGGGGGGGCCGGGTTACAATGAGCAGTTCTTC.

This chain joins TRBV30 and TRBJ2-7, with D perhaps TRBD1 or TRBD2 (6 bases each). V gave up 2 bases and J gave up 5 bases, with 13 bases separating them. The CDR3 contains 13 residues. Germline loops: CDR1 GTSNPN, CDR2 SVGIG (reference sequence). The CDR3 is CAWSRGANHEQYF. The CDR3, as DNA: TGTGCCTGGAGTAGGGGGGCAAACCACGAGCAGTACTTC.

The V gene is TRBV12-3 or TRBV12-4, the J gene TRBJ1-2; D possibly corresponds to TRBD1 (6 bases). This CDR3 has 12 residues. The V end was cut by 6 bases, the J end by 9 bases, with 14 bases between. This CDR3 is CASSPGQPRYTF. The CDR3 bases are TGTGCCAGCAGCCCCGGACAGCCCCGCTACACCTTC.

In its sample, this clone was seen once. This rearrangement joins TRBV18 to TRBJ1-2, with 7 nucleotides matching TRBD1. Germline lookup yields CDR1 KGHSH and CDR2 LQKENI. V gave up 2 bases and J gave up 1 base; unmatched junction bases: 10. CDR3 size: 17 residues. Here the CDR3 reads CASSPGLVGTDNYGYTF. CDR3 nucleotides: TGTGCCAGCTCACCAGGTTTGGTCGGGACAGATAACTATGGCTACACCTTC.

The rearrangement uses TRBV5-1 and TRBJ2-3, with 9 bases identical to TRBD1. CDR1 and CDR2 from the germline V gene are SGHRS and YFSETQ. The CDR3 consists of 18 residues. Trimming at V came to 0 bases and at J to 4 bases, leaving 12 bases not matched to a gene. The CDR3 region has the DNA TGCGCCAGCAGCTTGGTCCCGTCCCGGAGACAGGGGGCAGATACGCAGTATTTT. Amino acids: CASSLVPSRRQGADTQYF.

The chain recombines TRBV4-2 with TRBJ2-2; D perhaps matches TRBD1 (5 bases). CDR1 is LGHNA, CDR2 YNFKEQ, per germline. There are 14 residues in the CDR3. V was clipped by 7 bases and J by 1 base, with 10 bases between them. CDR3 amino acids: CASTRTRNTGELFF. The CDR3 DNA is TGTGCCAGCACCCGGACACGGAACACCGGGGAGCTGTTTTTT.